This entry is about one TCR beta chain. The source of the sample is a study of Ad26.COV2.S vaccination and SARS-CoV-2 variants. On the study more broadly: Ad26.COV2.S, an intramuscular injection, was given once or twice 56 days apart.

Sample treatment: about 20 received Ad26.COV2.S at low or high dose, single or two shots; several received placebo; per-sample allocation not given. It was on day 63 after the first vaccine or placebo injection that samples were taken. This table comes from immunoSEQ multiplex PCR, and its TCRdb copy is limited to in-frame clones, with some not included. Of approximately 410,000 clones in the sample, approximately 92% were seen once. The sequencing used peripheral blood, collected in a trial of Ad26.COV2.S vaccine versus placebo. The source of this sequence is a person between 18 and 59 years old who received the Ad26.COV2.S COVID-19 vaccine or a placebo.

The CDR3: CASSFKDILFF. Written as DNA, the CDR3 is TGTGCCAGCAGCTTTAAGGACATACTGTTTTTT. The chain uses TRBV7-2 and TRBJ1-4; tentative D call: TRBD1 (5 bases). The CDR3 runs 11 residues. The germline V and J ends were trimmed by 3 bases and 13 bases, with 9 bases remaining between them. Looked up from germline, CDR1 is SGHTA and CDR2 is FQGNSA.